The clone carrying this T cell receptor (beta chain) showed up just a few times. Its antigen is not identified. The sample belongs to a study of CD8+ T cells in alopecia areata. V lost 6 bases to trimming and J lost 4 bases, with 16 bases between them. CDR1 SQVTM and CDR2 ANQGSEA come from the germline V gene. The length of the CDR3 is 13 residues. Study-wide results and limits: Normal skin contains resident alphabeta T cells, and these are also sequenced in scalp samples.

Reverse transcription of extracted RNA yielded cDNA, which provided the sequencing template. Assay used: immunoSEQ multiplex PCR; TCRdb lists only in-frame clones, some missing. This sample yields about 110,000 clones, of which approximately 59% are seen a single time; about 20% belongs to the top ten. The chain joins TRBV29-1 to TRBJ2-7, with TRBD2 as a possible D gene (6 bases). Material for sequencing was CD8+ T cells sorted from blood. This TCR was sampled from a human donor in good health. CDR3 DNA: TGCAGCGTCCCGGGAGCAGGAAGATACGAGCAGTACTTC. Translation gives CSVPGAGRYEQYF.